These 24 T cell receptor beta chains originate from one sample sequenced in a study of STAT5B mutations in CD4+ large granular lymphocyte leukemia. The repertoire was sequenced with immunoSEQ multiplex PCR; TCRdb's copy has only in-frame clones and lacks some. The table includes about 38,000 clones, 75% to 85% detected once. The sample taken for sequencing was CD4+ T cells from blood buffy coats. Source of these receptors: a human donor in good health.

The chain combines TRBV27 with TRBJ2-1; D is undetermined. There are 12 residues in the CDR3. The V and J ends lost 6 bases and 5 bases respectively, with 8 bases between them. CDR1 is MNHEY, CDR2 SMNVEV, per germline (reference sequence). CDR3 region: CASSRAHNEQFF. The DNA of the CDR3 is TGTGCCAGCAGCCGGGCACACAATGAGCAGTTCTTC.

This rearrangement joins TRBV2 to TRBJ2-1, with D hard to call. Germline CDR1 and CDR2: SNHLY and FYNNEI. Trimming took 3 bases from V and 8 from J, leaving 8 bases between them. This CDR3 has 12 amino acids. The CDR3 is CASSDPVYEQFF. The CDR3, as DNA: TGTGCCAGCAGTGACCCGGTATATGAGCAGTTCTTC.

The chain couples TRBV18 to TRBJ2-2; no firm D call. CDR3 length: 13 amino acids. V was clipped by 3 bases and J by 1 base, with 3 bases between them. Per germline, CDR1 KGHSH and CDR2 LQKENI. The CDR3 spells CASSPRNTGELFF. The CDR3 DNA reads TGTGCCAGCTCACCTAGGAACACCGGGGAGCTGTTTTTT. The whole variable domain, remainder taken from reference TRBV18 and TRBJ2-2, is NAGVMQNPRHLVRRRGQEARLRCSPMKGHSHVYWYRQLPEEGLKFMVYLQKENIIDESGMPKERFSAEFPKEGPSILRIQQVVRGDSAAYFCASSPRNTGELFFGEGSRLTVL.

The CDR3 sequence: CASSYSTDYGYTF. The CDR3 nucleotides are TGTGCCAGCAGTTACTCGACCGATTATGGCTACACCTTC. V gene TRBV6-6 combines with J gene TRBJ1-2; D gene unclear. V dropped 0 bases and J dropped 5 bases, with 7 bases sitting between them. Per the germline V gene, CDR1 is MNHNY and CDR2 is SVGAGI (reference sequence). The CDR3 runs 13 residues.

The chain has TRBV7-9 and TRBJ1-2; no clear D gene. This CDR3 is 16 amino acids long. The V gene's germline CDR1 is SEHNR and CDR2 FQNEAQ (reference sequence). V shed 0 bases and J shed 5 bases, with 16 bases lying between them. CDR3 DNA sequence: TGTGCCAGCAGCTTAGCGCTTCGGGGTTCGGCATATGGCTACACCTTC. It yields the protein CASSLALRGSAYGYTF.

This chain's CDR3 is CASSETGETDTQYF. In DNA form, the CDR3 reads TGTGCCAGCAGCGAGACAGGGGAGACAGATACGCAGTATTTT. The genes are TRBV7-9 and TRBJ2-3; TRBD1 agrees at 8 bases. Germline V gives CDR1 SEHNR, CDR2 FQNEAQ (reference sequence). CDR3 length: 14 amino acids. With V trimmed by 5 bases and J by 3 bases, 4 bases remained unmatched.

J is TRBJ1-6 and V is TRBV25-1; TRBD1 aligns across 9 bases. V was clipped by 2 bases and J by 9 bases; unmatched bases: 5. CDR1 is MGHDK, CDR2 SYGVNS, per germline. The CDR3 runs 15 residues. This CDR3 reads CASSEHDRGFSPLHF. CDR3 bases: TGTGCCAGCAGTGAACATGACAGGGGGTTTTCACCCCTCCACTTT.

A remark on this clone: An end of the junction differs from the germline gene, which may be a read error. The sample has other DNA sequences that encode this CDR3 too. The CDR3 spells CASSRQAGLAGSDYEQYF. Written as DNA, the CDR3 is TGCGCCAGCAGCCGGCAGGCTGGACTAGCGGGATCCGACTACGAGCAGTACTTT. The V call is TRBV4-1, the J call TRBJ2-7; 12 bases align to TRBD2. CDR1 and CDR2 (germline): MGHRA, YSYEKL. The CDR3 loop spans 18 amino acids.

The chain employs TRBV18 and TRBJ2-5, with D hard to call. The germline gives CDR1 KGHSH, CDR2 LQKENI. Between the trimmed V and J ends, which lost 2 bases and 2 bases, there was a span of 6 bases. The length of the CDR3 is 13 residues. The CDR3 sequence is CASSPSIQETQYF. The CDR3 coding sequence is TGTGCCAGCTCACCAAGTATACAAGAGACCCAGTACTTC. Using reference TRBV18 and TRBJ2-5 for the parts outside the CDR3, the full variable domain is NAGVMQNPRHLVRRRGQEARLRCSPMKGHSHVYWYRQLPEEGLKFMVYLQKENIIDESGMPKERFSAEFPKEGPSILRIQQVVRGDSAAYFCASSPSIQETQYFGPGTRLLVL.

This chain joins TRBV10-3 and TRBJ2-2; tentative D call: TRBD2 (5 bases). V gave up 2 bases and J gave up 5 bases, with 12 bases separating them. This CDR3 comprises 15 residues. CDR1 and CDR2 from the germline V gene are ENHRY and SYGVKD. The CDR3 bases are TGTGCCATCAGTGAGGGCCTGGGAGAGACCGGGGAGCTGTTTTTT. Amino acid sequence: CAISEGLGETGELFF.

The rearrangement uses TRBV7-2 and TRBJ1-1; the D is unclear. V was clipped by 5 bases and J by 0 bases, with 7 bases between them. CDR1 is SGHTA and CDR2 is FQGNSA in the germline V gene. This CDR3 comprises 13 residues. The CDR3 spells CASSRDLNTEAFF. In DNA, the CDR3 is TGTGCCAGCAGCCGGGATCTGAACACTGAAGCTTTCTTT.

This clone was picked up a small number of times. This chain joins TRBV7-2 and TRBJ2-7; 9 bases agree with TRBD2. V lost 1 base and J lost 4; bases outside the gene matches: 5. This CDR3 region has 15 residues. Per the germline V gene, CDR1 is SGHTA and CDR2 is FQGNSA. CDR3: CASSLGTLAGYEQYF. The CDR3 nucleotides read TGTGCCAGCAGCTTAGGTACGCTAGCGGGATACGAGCAGTACTTC. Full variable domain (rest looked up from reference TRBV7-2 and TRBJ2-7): GAGVSQSPSNKVTEKGKDVELRCDPISGHTALYWYRQSLGQGLEFLIYFQGNSAPDKSGLPSDRFSAERTGGSVSTLTIQRTQQEDSAVYLCASSLGTLAGYEQYFGPGTRLTVT.

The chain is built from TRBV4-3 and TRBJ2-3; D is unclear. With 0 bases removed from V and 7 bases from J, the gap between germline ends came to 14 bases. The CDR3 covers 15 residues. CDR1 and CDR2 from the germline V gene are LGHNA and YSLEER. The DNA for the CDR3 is TGCGCCAGCAGCCAAGATCGATTGAACACTTATACGCAGTATTTT. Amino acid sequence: CASSQDRLNTYTQYF.

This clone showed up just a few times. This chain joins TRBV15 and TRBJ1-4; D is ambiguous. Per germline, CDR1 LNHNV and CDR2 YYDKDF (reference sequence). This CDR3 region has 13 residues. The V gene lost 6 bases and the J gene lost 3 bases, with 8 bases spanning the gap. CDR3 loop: CATSVWANEKLFF. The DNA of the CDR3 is TGTGCCACCAGTGTTTGGGCTAATGAAAAACTGTTTTTT.

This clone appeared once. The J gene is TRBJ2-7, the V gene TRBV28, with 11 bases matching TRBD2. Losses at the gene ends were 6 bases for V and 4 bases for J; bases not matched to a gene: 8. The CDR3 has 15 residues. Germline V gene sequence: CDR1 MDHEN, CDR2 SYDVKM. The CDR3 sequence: CASRISGRAGYEQYF. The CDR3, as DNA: TGTGCCAGCAGGATTAGCGGGAGGGCCGGGTACGAGCAGTACTTC.

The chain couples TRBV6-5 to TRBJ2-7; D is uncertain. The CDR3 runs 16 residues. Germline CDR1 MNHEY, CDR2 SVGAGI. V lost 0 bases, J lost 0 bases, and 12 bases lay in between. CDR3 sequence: CASSYSGSYYSYEQYF. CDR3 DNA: TGTGCCAGCAGTTACTCGGGCTCCTACTACTCCTACGAGCAGTACTTC.

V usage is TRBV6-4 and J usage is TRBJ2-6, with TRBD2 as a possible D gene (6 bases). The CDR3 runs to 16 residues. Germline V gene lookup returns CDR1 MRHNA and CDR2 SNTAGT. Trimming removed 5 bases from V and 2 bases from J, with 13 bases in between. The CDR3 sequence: CASSPERGTGANVLTF. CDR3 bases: TGTGCCAGCAGTCCAGAACGGGGGACTGGGGCCAACGTCCTGACTTTC.

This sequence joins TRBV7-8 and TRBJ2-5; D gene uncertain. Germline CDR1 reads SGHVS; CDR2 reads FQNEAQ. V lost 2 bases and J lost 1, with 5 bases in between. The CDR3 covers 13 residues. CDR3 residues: CASSLSSQETQYF. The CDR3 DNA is TGTGCCAGCAGCTTATCGAGCCAAGAGACCCAGTACTTC.

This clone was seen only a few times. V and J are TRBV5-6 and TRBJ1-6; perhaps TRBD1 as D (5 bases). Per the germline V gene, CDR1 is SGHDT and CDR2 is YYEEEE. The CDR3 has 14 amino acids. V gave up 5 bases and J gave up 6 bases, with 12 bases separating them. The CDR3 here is CASRLQGTNSPLHF. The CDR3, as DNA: TGTGCCAGCAGGCTCCAGGGAACTAATTCACCCCTCCACTTT.

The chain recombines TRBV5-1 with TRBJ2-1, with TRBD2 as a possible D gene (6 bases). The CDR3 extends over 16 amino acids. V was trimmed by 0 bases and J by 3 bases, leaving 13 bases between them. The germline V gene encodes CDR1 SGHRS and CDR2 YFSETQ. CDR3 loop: CASSLAGGISYNEQFF. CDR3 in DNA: TGCGCCAGCAGCTTGGCAGGCGGGATTAGCTACAATGAGCAGTTCTTC. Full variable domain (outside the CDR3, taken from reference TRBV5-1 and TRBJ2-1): KAGVTQTPRYLIKTRGQQVTLSCSPISGHRSVSWYQQTPGQGLQFLFEYFSETQRNKGNFPGRFSGRQFSNSRSEMNVSTLELGDSALYLCASSLAGGISYNEQFFGPGTRLTVL.

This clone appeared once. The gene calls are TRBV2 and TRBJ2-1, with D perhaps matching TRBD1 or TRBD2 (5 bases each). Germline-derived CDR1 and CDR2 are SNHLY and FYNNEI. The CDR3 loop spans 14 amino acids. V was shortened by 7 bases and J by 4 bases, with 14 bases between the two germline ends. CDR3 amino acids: CASTGTHPYNEQFF. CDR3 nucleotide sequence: TGTGCCAGCACCGGGACCCACCCTTACAATGAGCAGTTCTTC. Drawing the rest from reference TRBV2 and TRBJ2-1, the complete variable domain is EPEVTQTPSHQVTQMGQEVILRCVPISNHLYFYWYRQILGQKVEFLVSFYNNEISEKSEIFDDQFSVERPDGSNFTLKIRSTKLEDSAMYFCASTGTHPYNEQFFGPGTRLTVL.

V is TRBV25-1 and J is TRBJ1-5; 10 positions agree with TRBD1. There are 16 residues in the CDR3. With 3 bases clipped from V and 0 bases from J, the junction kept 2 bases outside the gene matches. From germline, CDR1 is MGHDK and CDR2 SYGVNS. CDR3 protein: CASSDGTGVSNQPQHF. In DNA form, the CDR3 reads TGTGCCAGCAGTGACGGGACAGGGGTTAGCAATCAGCCCCAGCATTTT.

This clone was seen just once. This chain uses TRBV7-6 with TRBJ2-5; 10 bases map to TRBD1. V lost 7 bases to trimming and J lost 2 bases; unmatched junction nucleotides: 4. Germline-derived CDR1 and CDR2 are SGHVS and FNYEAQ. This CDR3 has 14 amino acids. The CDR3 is CASTRDRGQETQYF. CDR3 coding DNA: TGTGCCAGCACCCGGGACAGGGGTCAAGAGACCCAGTACTTC.

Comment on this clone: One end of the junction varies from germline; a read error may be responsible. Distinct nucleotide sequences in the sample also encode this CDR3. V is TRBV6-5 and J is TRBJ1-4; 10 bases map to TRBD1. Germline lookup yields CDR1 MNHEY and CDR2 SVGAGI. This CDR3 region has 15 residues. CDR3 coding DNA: TGCGCCAGCAGCCCCGGGACAGGGGTTGGTGAAAAACTGTTTTTT. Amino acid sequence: CASSPGTGVGEKLFF.